This entry describes one T cell receptor beta chain. Its antigen is still unknown. J gave up 7 bases and V 5 bases, and 8 bases lay outside the gene matches. The germline CDR1 and CDR2 sequences are SGHTA and FQGTGA. CDR3 length equals 14 residues. Sequencing used immunoSEQ multiplex PCR; TCRdb keeps in-frame clones, though not all of them. Here the sample spans tens of thousands of clones, less than 85% being singletons. This specimen belongs to a study of T cell clones after liver transplantation. Notes on the study in general: These preliminary findings come from unstandardized post-transplant sampling times.

The rearrangement links TRBV7-3 to TRBJ2-1, with 7 bases aligning to TRBD2. Source: CD4+ T cells from blood, taken at the 22-month timepoint. The sequence was collected from a human patient who received a liver transplant. Some T cells may arise from the graft donor. The CDR3 nucleotides read TGTGCCAGCAGCGACCCGGGACTACATAATGAGCAGTTCTTC. Amino acid sequence: CASSDPGLHNEQFF.